The sequence of this TCR beta chain was determined in a study of shared clonotypes between healthy human individuals. Repertoires were generated with immunoSEQ multiplex PCR, while TCRdb's copy carries only in-frame clones and drops some. The table includes some 2,500,000 clones, roughly 92% detected once. A CD45RA+ naive subset and a CD45RA-negative memory subset were split from CD4+ cells. V lost 1 base and J lost 4, with 16 bases in between. CDR1 and CDR2 (germline): SEHNR, FQNEAQ (reference sequence). The CDR3 has 16 residues. In this sample, this clone turned up once. The TCR comes from a man younger than 35 in good health. Some clones in this sample may be carry-over from other donors' samples. Sequencing input: naive CD4+ T cells from PBMCs. Sample subset: CD45RA+ positively selected. The chain carries TRBV7-9 and TRBJ1-1, with D perhaps TRBD1 (5 bases). CDR3: CASSLGVGQGITEAFF. The CDR3 region has the DNA TGTGCCAGCAGCTTAGGGGTGGGGCAGGGCATCACTGAAGCTTTCTTT.